This TCR beta chain stems from a study of shared clonotypes between healthy human individuals. The CDR3 consists of 16 residues. Deletions cut 4 bases from V and 3 bases from J, with 18 bases between. Germline CDR1 and CDR2: ENHRY and SYGVKD. Using immunoSEQ multiplex PCR, the repertoire was profiled, and TCRdb retains in-frame clones only, with some absent. Of 1.4 million to 1.5 million clones in the sample, 95% to 97% were seen once. The source material was naive CD4+ T cells sorted from blood. Subset given: CD45RA+ positively selected. This chain links TRBV10-3 with TRBJ1-2; tentatively, D is TRBD1 (6 bases). The source is a young man in good health. In DNA form, the CDR3 reads TGTGCCATCAGTGGGACCGAAGGGGGAGGGTACTATGGCTACACCTTC. This gives the protein CAISGTEGGGYYGYTF.